This TCR beta chain was captured by sequencing in a study of T cells in women clearing cervical HPV infection. For the study at large: Donors had HPV16-related CIN3 or worse; 2 had invasive cancer. HLA type stays a possible confounder, typing being limited.

On this clone itself: The read terminates 3 residues ahead of where the CDR3 ends, so the germline J gene completes it.

Method: immunoSEQ multiplex PCR; TCRdb's copy keeps in-frame clones and lacks some. The sample totals around 21,000 clones. The CDR3 is made up of 13 amino acids. With 8 bases removed from V and 0 bases from J, the gap between germline ends came to 11 bases. Germline CDR1 is MGHDK and CDR2 is SYGVNS. This rearrangement joins TRBV25-1 to TRBJ2-7; a weak D match, TRBD1 (6 bases). This sequence originates from a woman between 18 and 75 years old with a cervical HPV16 infection that either progressed to CIN3+ or cleared (not recorded which). Sequences were obtained from blood buffy coat. The sequenced part of the CDR3 DNA is TGTGCCAGCCGGGACACCAGCTCCTACGAG. As protein: CASRDTSSYE. The whole CDR3 protein is CASRDTSSYEQYF.